This passage covers 20 T cell receptor beta chains from one sample sequenced in a study of blood T cell repertoires in COVID-19. Libraries were prepared by immunoSEQ multiplex PCR; TCRdb keeps only in-frame clonotypes and omits some of them. The sample has about 220,000 clones, around 83% seen once. The specimen sequenced was peripheral blood. These receptors all stem from a man aged 40-50 years who had recovered from COVID-19.

This sequence joins TRBV19 and TRBJ1-5, with D perhaps matching TRBD1 (5 bases). The CDR3 covers 15 residues. Trimming pared 5 bases from V and 7 bases from J, leaving 18 bases between. Germline assignment: CDR1 LNHDA and CDR2 SQIVND (reference sequence). The CDR3 DNA is TGTGCCAGTAGTCGGAGTTTGCGCGGGGGGCAGCCCCAGCATTTT. Translated, it gives CASSRSLRGGQPQHF.

This clone was observed once. The V call is TRBV5-1, the J call TRBJ1-1; perhaps TRBD1 as D (6 bases). Trimming stripped 2 bases from V and 1 base from J, with 12 bases between. CDR1 and CDR2 (germline): SGHRS, YFSETQ. There are 15 residues in the CDR3. The CDR3 DNA sequence: TGCGCCAGCAGCTTAGCAGGGGCCGGGAACACTGAAGCTTTCTTT. This translates into CASSLAGAGNTEAFF. The variable domain in full, completed from reference TRBV5-1 and TRBJ1-1, reads KAGVTQTPRYLIKTRGQQVTLSCSPISGHRSVSWYQQTPGQGLQFLFEYFSETQRNKGNFPGRFSGRQFSNSRSEMNVSTLELGDSALYLCASSLAGAGNTEAFFGQGTRLTVV.

The V gene is TRBV11-3, the J gene TRBJ2-5, with D possibly being TRBD2 (5 bases). Germline CDR1 and CDR2: SGHNT and YENEEA. The CDR3 consists of 14 residues. Trimming removed 2 bases from V and 5 bases from J, with 12 bases in between. The CDR3 sequence: CASSLTGMQETQYF. In DNA, the CDR3 is TGTGCCAGCAGCTTAACGGGGATGCAGGAGACCCAGTACTTC.

As to this clone: Different DNA sequences within this sample yield the same CDR3. This chain joins TRBV27 and TRBJ1-1; TRBD1 might be the D (5 bases). This CDR3 has 14 residues. V was pared by 2 bases and J by 2 bases, with 9 bases between. CDR1 MNHEY and CDR2 SMNVEV come from the germline V gene (reference sequence). CDR3 bases: TGTGCCAGCAGTTTACGCCAGGGAAACACTGAAGCTTTCTTT. Its protein product is CASSLRQGNTEAFF.

This clone appeared once. The chain employs TRBV6-2 or TRBV6-3 and TRBJ2-7; no clear D. Germline V lookup: CDR1 MNHEY, CDR2 SVGEGT. V was cut by 5 bases and J by 6 bases, with 14 bases left in between. The CDR3 length is 13 residues. For the CDR3, the DNA is TGTGCCAGCAGTGCCCAACAGAGATCCGAGCAGTACTTC. Its translation is CASSAQQRSEQYF.

CDR3 region: CATKAGGLESNEQFF. The DNA of the CDR3 is TGTGCCACCAAAGCGGGGGGGCTGGAGTCCAATGAGCAGTTCTTC. The rearrangement joins TRBV19 to TRBJ2-1, with 10 bases matching TRBD2. The germline gives CDR1 LNHDA, CDR2 SQIVND (reference sequence). Trimming at V came to 10 bases and at J to 6 bases, leaving 12 bases not matched to a gene. This CDR3 spans 15 amino acids. Drawing the rest from reference TRBV19 and TRBJ2-1, the complete variable domain is DGGITQSPKYLFRKEGQNVTLSCEQNLNHDAMYWYRQDPGQGLRLIYYSQIVNDFQKGDIAEGYSVSREKKESFPLTVTSAQKNPTAFYLCATKAGGLESNEQFFGPGTRLTVL.

The V and J genes are TRBV19 and TRBJ1-4; possible D gene TRBD1, 5 bases. Between the trimmed V and J ends, which lost 7 bases and 5 bases, there was a span of 8 bases. CDR1 and CDR2 (germline): LNHDA, SQIVND (reference sequence). This CDR3 has 12 amino acids. CDR3 coding DNA: TGTGCCAGTATGGCAGGGAATGAAAAACTGTTTTTT. Translating gives CASMAGNEKLFF.

The genes are TRBV23-1 and TRBJ2-1; D is uncertain. TRBV23-1 falls under the ORF class, with uncertain function. The CDR3 is 15 residues long. The germline V and J ends were trimmed by 4 bases and 2 bases, with 12 bases remaining between them. CDR3 loop: CASSLSSSPYNEQFF. The CDR3 nucleotides are TGCGCCAGCAGTCTTAGCTCTTCCCCCTACAATGAGCAGTTCTTC.

The chain combines TRBV7-8 with TRBJ1-6, with TRBD1 matching 7 bases. V trimming: 3 bases; J trimming: 10 bases; junction bases outside the gene matches: 12. Germline V gives CDR1 SGHVS, CDR2 FQNEAQ. The CDR3 has 16 residues. CDR3 amino acids: CASSLGTGAVGSPLHF. CDR3 nucleotide sequence: TGTGCCAGCAGCTTGGGTACAGGGGCGGTTGGGTCACCCCTCCACTTT.

The CDR3 here is CAWRDVRGTGELFF. The CDR3 region has the DNA TGTGCCTGGAGGGACGTTCGGGGCACCGGGGAGCTGTTTTTT. The chain uses TRBV30 and TRBJ2-2; tentatively, D is TRBD2 (5 bases). The germline CDR1 and CDR2 sequences are GTSNPN and SVGIG (reference sequence). This CDR3 region has 14 residues. The V and J ends lost 3 bases and 4 bases respectively, with 12 bases between them.

V gene TRBV9 combines with J gene TRBJ1-1, with D possibly TRBD1 on 5 matching bases. The CDR3 runs 14 residues. Trimming stripped 4 bases from V and 1 base from J, with 11 bases between. The germline V gene encodes CDR1 SGDLS and CDR2 YYNGEE. CDR3 residues: CASSPVGGNTEAFF. In DNA, the CDR3 is TGTGCCAGCAGCCCAGTCGGGGGGAACACTGAAGCTTTCTTT. Looking up the rest from reference TRBV9 and TRBJ1-1 gives the full variable domain: DSGVTQTPKHLITATGQRVTLRCSPRSGDLSVYWYQQSLDQGLQFLIQYYNGEERAKGNILERFSAQQFPDLHSELNLSSLELGDSALYFCASSPVGGNTEAFFGQGTRLTVV.

The genes are TRBV19 and TRBJ2-3, with a tentative D call TRBD1 (5 bases). There are 15 residues in the CDR3. Germline V gene lookup returns CDR1 LNHDA and CDR2 SQIVND (reference sequence). V gave up 7 bases and J gave up 0 bases, with 14 bases separating them. The CDR3 loop is CASKQGNPSTDTQYF. The CDR3 coding sequence is TGTGCCAGTAAGCAGGGCAACCCTAGCACAGATACGCAGTATTTT.

The chain employs TRBV30 and TRBJ1-2; D ambiguous. This CDR3 is built from 14 residues. V lost 2 bases and J 5 bases, leaving 15 bases between the germline ends. Germline-derived CDR1 and CDR2 are GTSNPN and SVGIG (reference sequence). For the CDR3, the DNA is TGTGCCTGGAGTCTCCCATACCTCGGGTATGGCTACACCTTC. It translates to CAWSLPYLGYGYTF.

CDR3 protein: CASSLGQIYEQYF. The CDR3 coding sequence is TGTGCCAGCAGTTTAGGGCAAATCTACGAGCAGTACTTC. J is TRBJ2-7 and V is TRBV12-3 or TRBV12-4; D not certain. V shed 1 base and J shed 3 bases, with 7 bases lying between them. The CDR3 length is 13 residues.

This clone occurred once. The chain uses TRBV4-3 and TRBJ2-1; tentative D call: TRBD1 (5 bases). Deletions cut 2 bases from V and 2 bases from J, with 13 bases between. The germline V gene encodes CDR1 LGHNA and CDR2 YSLEER. There are 16 residues in the CDR3. The CDR3 region is CASSQSLGLAYNEQFF. In DNA, the CDR3 is TGCGCCAGCAGCCAAAGCCTGGGGCTCGCCTACAATGAGCAGTTCTTC.

V is TRBV19 and J is TRBJ1-4; the match to TRBD1 covers 9 bases. CDR1 and CDR2 (germline): LNHDA, SQIVND (reference sequence). With V trimmed by 4 bases and J by 6 bases, 3 bases remained unmatched. This CDR3 contains 14 residues. The CDR3, as DNA: TGTGCCAGTAGTACGGGACAGGGAGATGAAAAACTGTTTTTT. Translation gives CASSTGQGDEKLFF. The complete variable domain, with remaining parts taken from reference TRBV19 and TRBJ1-4, reads DGGITQSPKYLFRKEGQNVTLSCEQNLNHDAMYWYRQDPGQGLRLIYYSQIVNDFQKGDIAEGYSVSREKKESFPLTVTSAQKNPTAFYLCASSTGQGDEKLFFGSGTQLSVL.

This clone was seen a single time. V is TRBV6-5 and J is TRBJ1-2, with 7 bases fitting TRBD1. The V and J ends lost 6 bases and 4 bases, in that order; junction bases with no gene match: 11. Germline lookup yields CDR1 MNHEY and CDR2 SVGAGI. The CDR3 has 15 residues. The CDR3 region has the DNA TGTGCCAGCAGCCGCACGGACAGGACCCCCTATGGCTACACCTTC. It codes for CASSRTDRTPYGYTF.

The rearrangement uses TRBV4-3 and TRBJ2-3; possibly TRBD2 for D (5 bases). Germline CDR1 reads LGHNA; CDR2 reads YSLEER. The V end was cut by 5 bases, the J end by 5 bases, with 11 bases between. This CDR3 contains 13 residues. Here the CDR3 reads CASSVTEGDTQYF. The CDR3 nucleotides read TGCGCCAGCAGCGTAACAGAGGGAGATACGCAGTATTTT.

The DNA for the CDR3 is TGTGCCAGCAGCTCCACCCCAGCAGCGGAGACCCAGTACTTC. Its translation is CASSSTPAAETQYF. This chain connects TRBV7-9 to TRBJ2-5; D uncertain. The length of the CDR3 is 14 residues. Trimming pared 4 bases from V and 5 bases from J, leaving 14 bases between. Germline V lookup: CDR1 SEHNR, CDR2 FQNEAQ (reference sequence).

This sequence joins TRBV9 and TRBJ2-1, with D possibly being TRBD2 (5 bases). The CDR3 sequence is 15 residues long. Looked up from germline, CDR1 is SGDLS and CDR2 is YYNGEE. V was clipped by 2 bases and J by 7 bases, with 16 bases between them. The chain's CDR3 is CASSVGATAWNEQFF. CDR3 sequence (DNA): TGTGCCAGCAGCGTGGGAGCTACCGCTTGGAATGAGCAGTTCTTC.